The subject of this entry is one TCR beta chain. TCRdb's copy holds only in-frame clones and misses some; the assay was immunoSEQ multiplex PCR. The sample has 78,000 or so clones; around 92% are singletons. The data were taken from a study of T cell changes during pregnancy in multiple sclerosis. The CDR3 has 13 amino acids. From germline, CDR1 is MNHNS and CDR2 SASEGT. Deletions cut 6 bases from V and 0 bases from J, with 8 bases between. The sample consisted of peripheral blood, taken before pregnancy. The rearrangement uses TRBV6-1 and TRBJ1-1; D unclear. This TCR came from a female donor with multiple sclerosis, enrolled in a pregnancy study. The DNA for the CDR3 is TGTGCCAGCAGAGAAACTGTGAACACTGAAGCTTTCTTT. Translation: CASRETVNTEAFF.